This T cell receptor (beta chain) was obtained from a study of T cells after yellow fever vaccination (dated 2019 in TCRdb). With regard to the full study: Libraries from fractions with low cell numbers were prepared with the SMART-Seq v4 Ultra Low Input RNA kit. To track T-cell clones before and after primary and booster YFV17D yellow fever vaccination, bulk TCR alpha and beta repertoires were sequenced longitudinally. Two healthy male donors, one aged 18 to 29 and one aged 30 to 40 years, were included in the cohort. Blood samples were taken at several timepoints before and after primary and secondary immunization, and bulk PBMC replicates and cell subsets were isolated. Overall study outcomes, separate from this receptor: The secondary T-cell response was found to be weaker but faster than the primary response, with a peak reached on day 5 rather than on day 15. After the booster, most clones that had expanded after primary vaccination were detected again (around 96% of CD4 and around 88% of CD8), suggesting broad maintenance of memory. A small fraction of clonotypes appeared in both the CD4 and CD8 compartments, likely as a result of convergent recombination. Computational filtering was needed because FACS-sorted repertoires could contain abundant contaminating clonotypes from the bulk population. Because only two donors were included in the study, the extent to which the findings can be generalized is limited.

This clonotype was picked up many times. Its antigen specificity is not known. Nothing much larger sits one base from this clone, and base qualities are not available. TCR cDNA was synthesized by 5'RACE template switching, through which a universal primer site and unique molecular identifiers were introduced. cDNA synthesis was primed from both the TCR alpha and TCR beta constant segments. Library amplification used two PCR steps, and the second PCR step added sample barcodes and sequencing adapters. Sequencing of the libraries was done on either Illumina HiSeq 2500 (2x100 bp) or NovaSeq (2x150 bp). Regarding the original processing steps: Reads were demultiplexed and collapsed into UMI consensus sequences with MIGEC, and V(D)J alignment was performed with MiXCR. Using edgeR on replicate PBMC samples, clonotypes were called vaccine-responding if FDR was below 0.01 and the log2 fold change was above 5 up to day 15. Each bulk clonotype received a CD4 or CD8 identity based on whether the sequenced CD4 or CD8 repertoire contained that clonotype at higher abundance. The public sequencing data were trimmed at Q25 with fastp and processed into clonotypes with MiXCR by TCRdb, which kept only in-frame beta chains. CDR3 protein duplicates are merged, each entry listing the most common genes and DNA. What appears here as the V and J calls and clone size reflects TCRdb's work, not the paper's. The sample profile shows under 300,000 distinct CDR3 sequences; 6.9% of them were found once. Over 0.65% of the sample belongs to the ten largest clones.

The sample's treatment or condition label, in plain terms: live attenuated yellow fever vaccine strain. PBMCs were isolated from peripheral blood using a standard Ficoll-Paque protocol. CD4 and CD8 T-cell fractions were isolated with Dynabeads CD4 and CD8 positive selection kits. RNA was extracted with TriZol from bulk PBMCs, CD4 and CD8 fractions, and dextramer-positive and dextramer-negative fractions. This TCR was recovered from a man aged 25 to 40 who received the YFV17D yellow fever vaccine. Sequenced here: CD4+ T cells sorted from PBMCs, sampled 15 days after the yellow fever booster vaccination.

The nucleotide sequence reads as follows: TGTGCCAGCTCACCTTCCCCCCTTGGGCGCTACGAGCAGTACTTC. Translated, it gives CASSPSPLGRYEQYF. Recombination connected TRBV18 to TRBJ2-7; the D gene lacks a confident call. There are 15 amino acids in the CDR3, from cysteine to phenylalanine inclusive. CDR3 DNA only is kept here, 45 bases in frame from base 1. V is pared back by 3 bases and J by 3 bases, with 15 bases lying between the germline termini. CDR1 KGHSH and CDR2 LQKENI were looked up in the germline V gene.